This record covers a single TCR beta chain. Using immunoSEQ multiplex PCR, the repertoire was profiled, and TCRdb retains in-frame clones only, with some absent. The data show some 100,000 clones, around nine tenths seen once. This specimen belongs to a study of control samples from healthy donors and cancer patients. The germline CDR1 and CDR2 sequences are SGHTA and FQGTGA. The CDR3 extends over 15 amino acids. J was trimmed by 0 bases and V by 5 bases; bases with no gene match: 4. The chain combines TRBV7-3 with TRBJ2-1; 7 nucleotides agree with TRBD2. This clonotype was obtained from a woman aged 50 to 60 in good health. Sequenced: blood. The CDR3 nucleotides are TGTGCCAGCAGCCCGACTAGCCACTCCTACAATGAGCAGTTCTTC. It is translated as CASSPTSHSYNEQFF.